This T cell receptor beta chain was documented in a study of OX40 agonist ivuxolimab in advanced cancers. As for the study in general: The mean age was roughly 60 years, ranging from about 20 to 79, with 65% to 85% of participants male. Findings and limits, study-wide: Both CD4+ and CD8+ T cell populations in blood had undergone clonal expansion by week 6 at 0.1 to 3.0 mg/kg. Averaging showed that CD8+ T cells had more expanded clones than CD4+ did.

This CDR3 has 15 residues. The trim removed 4 bases at V and 1 base at J, leaving 5 bases unmatched. Germline CDR1 is LNHDA and CDR2 is SQIVND (reference sequence). With regard to this clone: Its antigen remains unidentified.

Measured with immunoSEQ multiplex PCR; TCRdb has only the in-frame clones, and not every one. The data hold 64,000 or so clones, with roughly 83% observed a single time. No patient had autoimmune disease or received systemic immunosuppression. V and J are TRBV19 and TRBJ1-2, with TRBD1 matching 8 bases. This TCR was recovered from an adult with an advanced solid tumor such as melanoma, head and neck, liver or kidney cancer. This specimen consisted of CD4+ or CD8+ T cells sorted from blood, obtained in a trial of the OX40 agonist ivuxolimab. The CDR3 here is CASSTGQGSNYGYTF. CDR3 coding DNA: TGTGCCAGTAGTACAGGACAGGGCAGTAACTATGGCTACACCTTC.